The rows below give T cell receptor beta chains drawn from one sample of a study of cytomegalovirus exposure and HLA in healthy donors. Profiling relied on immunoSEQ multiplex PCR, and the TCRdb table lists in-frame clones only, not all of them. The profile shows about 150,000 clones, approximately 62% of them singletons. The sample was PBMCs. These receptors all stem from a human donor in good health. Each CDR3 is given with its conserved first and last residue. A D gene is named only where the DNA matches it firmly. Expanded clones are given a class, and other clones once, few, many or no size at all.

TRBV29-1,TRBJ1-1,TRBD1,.,CSVVRGSTEAFF,TGCAGCGTTGTCAGGGGGTCAACTGAAGCTTTCTTT
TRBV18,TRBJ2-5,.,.,CASSPQQGYQETQYF,TGTGCCAGCTCACCACAGCAGGGGTACCAAGAGACCCAGTACTTC
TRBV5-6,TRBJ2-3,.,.,CASSLFLADDTQYF,TGTGCCAGCAGCTTGTTTCTCGCGGATGATACGCAGTATTTT
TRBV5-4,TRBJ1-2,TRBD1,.,CASSPGTGGPYGYTF,TGTGCCAGCAGTCCCGGGACAGGGGGCCCATATGGCTACACCTTC
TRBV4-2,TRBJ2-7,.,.,CASSQDLRIYEQYF,TGTGCCAGCAGCCAAGATTTGAGGATCTACGAGCAGTACTTC
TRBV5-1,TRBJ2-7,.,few,CASSLADRLYEQYF,TGCGCCAGCAGCTTGGCCGACAGACTCTACGAGCAGTACTTC
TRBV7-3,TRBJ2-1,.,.,CASSLMVAVRDEQFF,TGTGCCAGCAGCTTAATGGTAGCGGTTAGGGATGAGCAGTTCTTC
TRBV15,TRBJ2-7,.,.,CATSSRESFNEQYF,TGTGCCACCAGCAGTCGGGAGTCTTTCAACGAGCAGTACTTC
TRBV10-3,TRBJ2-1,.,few,CAISSLHSQFQFF,TGTGCCATCTCGTCTCTTCATAGCCAGTTCCAGTTCTTC
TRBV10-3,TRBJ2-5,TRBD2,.,CAISVSSGSKETQYF,TGTGCCATCAGTGTGTCCAGCGGGAGTAAAGAGACCCAGTACTTC